A single sample is the source of the 19 T cell receptor beta chains below, sequenced in a study of CD8 T cells in Susac syndrome. An input of roughly 0.45 to 1 ug of RNA was subjected to reverse transcription using random hexamers. Via MiXCR, TCRdb re-called the immunoSEQ multiplex PCR reads, giving one row per CDR3 protein. The repertoire holds about 160,000 distinct CDR3 sequences, with roughly 94% as singletons. Sequencing used CD4+ T cells from PBMCs. All receptors derive from a human donor with multiple sclerosis.

This sequence joins TRBV7-3 and TRBJ1-1; TRBD1 might be the D (5 bases). The CDR3 has 14 residues. The germline V gene has CDR1 SGHTA and CDR2 FQGTGA. V was clipped by 4 bases and J by 5 bases, with 14 bases between them. CDR3 protein: CASSSWGERTEAFF. For the CDR3, the DNA is TGTGCCAGCAGCTCATGGGGGGAGCGGACTGAAGCTTTCTTT.

This clonotype appeared once. This chain links TRBV5-5 with TRBJ1-1; weak D call: TRBD1 (5 bases). V was pared by 0 bases and J by 8 bases, with 14 bases between. The CDR3 spans 14 residues. CDR1 is SGHKS, CDR2 YYEKEE, per germline (reference sequence). Here the CDR3 reads CASSLGVWDGEAFF. The DNA of the CDR3 is TGTGCCAGCAGCTTGGGGGTCTGGGACGGAGAAGCTTTCTTT.

This rearrangement joins TRBV30 to TRBJ1-5; a possible D gene is TRBD1 (5 bases). Germline lookup yields CDR1 GTSNPN and CDR2 SVGIG (reference sequence). The CDR3 has 13 residues. V lost 3 bases, J lost 4 bases, and 10 bases lay in between. CDR3 DNA sequence: TGTGCCTGGAGCACAGGTAGGAATCAGCCCCAGCATTTT. The encoded protein is CAWSTGRNQPQHF.

The chain combines TRBV3-1 with TRBJ1-1; D ambiguous. V gave up 4 bases and J gave up 11 bases, with 17 bases separating them. Germline V CDR1 and CDR2: LGHDT, YNNKEL (reference sequence). The CDR3 loop spans 13 amino acids. The CDR3 region is CASSRQAGQRAFF. Written as DNA, the CDR3 is TGTGCCAGCAGCCGTCAGGCAGGCCAGCGGGCTTTCTTT.

The rearrangement links TRBV13 to TRBJ2-2; D is perhaps TRBD1 (6 bases). Germline-derived CDR1 and CDR2 are PRHDT and FYEKMQ (reference sequence). Trimming shortened V by 6 bases and J by 4 bases, and 9 bases separated the two germline ends. This CDR3 spans 13 amino acids. The CDR3, as DNA: TGTGCCAGCAGTAACAGGGTCACCGGGGAGCTGTTTTTT. This translates into CASSNRVTGELFF.

The chain recombines TRBV15 with TRBJ2-1, with D possibly matching TRBD1 (5 bases). The CDR3 consists of 15 residues. V lost 0 bases and J 3 bases, leaving 9 bases between the germline ends. The germline CDR1 and CDR2 sequences are LNHNV and YYDKDF (reference sequence). The CDR3 loop is CATSRDWGLYNEQFF. DNA of the CDR3: TGTGCCACCAGCAGAGATTGGGGCCTCTACAATGAGCAGTTCTTC.

The J gene is TRBJ1-1, the V gene TRBV15, with D possibly TRBD1 on 6 matching bases. CDR1 and CDR2 from the germline V gene are LNHNV and YYDKDF (reference sequence). V was shortened by 3 bases and J by 0 bases, with 14 bases between the two germline ends. The CDR3 length is 16 residues. CDR3 bases: TGTGCCACCAGCAGGGAGCGGACAGTTATGAACACTGAAGCTTTCTTT. As protein: CATSRERTVMNTEAFF.

This chain links TRBV29-1 with TRBJ2-7, with 8 bases aligning to TRBD1. This CDR3 has 14 amino acids. Germline V gene lookup returns CDR1 SQVTM and CDR2 ANQGSEA. With V trimmed by 5 bases and J by 3 bases, 9 bases remained unmatched. CDR3 amino acids: CSVKPSTGGYEQYF. In DNA, the CDR3 is TGCAGCGTTAAGCCGTCAACAGGGGGCTACGAGCAGTACTTC.

The J gene is TRBJ2-7, the V gene TRBV11-2, with D hard to call. Trimming removed 6 bases at V and 7 bases at J, with 10 bases between. Per germline, CDR1 SGHAT and CDR2 FQNNGV. The CDR3 length is 11 residues. The DNA for the CDR3 is TGTGCCAGCAGTTATAGCTGGGAGCAGTACTTC. As protein: CASSYSWEQYF. Based on the CDR3 plus reference TRBV11-2 and TRBJ2-7, the full variable domain is EAGVAQSPRYKIIEKRQSVAFWCNPISGHATLYWYQQILGQGPKLLIQFQNNGVVDDSQLPKDRFSAERLKGVDSTLKIQPAKLEDSAVYLCASSYSWEQYFGPGTRLTVT.

V usage is TRBV5-8 and J usage is TRBJ1-4, with a tentative D call TRBD1 (6 bases). V lost 4 bases and J 4 bases, leaving 14 bases between the germline ends. Germline CDR1 and CDR2: SGHTS and YDEGEE. The CDR3 is made up of 15 amino acids. CDR3 nucleotides: TGTGCCAGCAGCCCGCGGGGGGGCGGTAATGAAAAACTGTTTTTT. Protein: CASSPRGGGNEKLFF.

The gene calls are TRBV18 and TRBJ2-5, with TRBD1 matching 8 bases. The CDR3 sequence is 13 residues long. The J segment lost 5 bases and the V segment lost 3 bases, leaving 2 bases of the junction unmatched. Germline CDR1 is KGHSH and CDR2 is LQKENI. The CDR3 region has the DNA TGTGCCAGCTCACCTACAGGGGGGGAGACCCAGTACTTC. Translation: CASSPTGGETQYF.

The chain recombines TRBV9 with TRBJ2-1, with a tentative D call TRBD2 (5 bases). This CDR3 is built from 13 residues. From germline, CDR1 is SGDLS and CDR2 YYNGEE. The germline V and J ends were trimmed by 1 base and 7 bases, with 9 bases remaining between them. DNA for the CDR3: TGTGCCAGCAGCGTAAGCGGTATAAATGAGCAGTTCTTC. This codes for CASSVSGINEQFF.

V gene TRBV20-1 combines with J gene TRBJ2-5, with TRBD1 identical over 8 bases. Germline lookup yields CDR1 DFQATT and CDR2 SNEGSKA (reference sequence). V shed 5 bases, J shed 5 bases, and the junction held 10 bases outside the gene matches. CDR3 length: 14 amino acids. The CDR3 reads CSAPRPGGGETQYF. The CDR3 nucleotides are TGCAGTGCTCCCAGGCCAGGGGGCGGGGAGACCCAGTACTTC.

This rearrangement joins TRBV12-3 or TRBV12-4 to TRBJ1-5, with 8 bases that match TRBD1. The CDR3 runs 15 residues. The J segment lost 3 bases and the V segment lost 5 bases, leaving 6 bases of the junction unmatched. This chain's CDR3 is CASSPATGDNQPQHF. The CDR3 nucleotides read TGTGCCAGCAGTCCTGCGACAGGGGACAATCAGCCCCAGCATTTT.

The chain uses TRBV20-1 and TRBJ1-1, with D perhaps matching TRBD1 (5 bases). The CDR3 is 15 amino acids. V was clipped by 5 bases and J by 4 bases, with 20 bases between them. Germline lookup yields CDR1 DFQATT and CDR2 SNEGSKA (reference sequence). CDR3 in amino acids: CSAPYSTSGGTEAFF. The CDR3 region has the DNA TGCAGTGCTCCCTATTCAACCTCTGGGGGCACTGAAGCTTTCTTT.

The chain joins TRBV6-2 or TRBV6-3 to TRBJ2-7; no clear D gene. Germline V gene data show CDR1 as MNHEY and CDR2 as SVGEGT. The CDR3 runs to 13 residues. Trimming stripped 8 bases from V and 0 bases from J, with 11 bases between. CDR3 sequence: CASESQSSYEQYF. The CDR3 DNA sequence: TGTGCCAGCGAATCCCAGAGCTCCTACGAGCAGTACTTC.

The rearrangement uses TRBV2 and TRBJ1-5; D unresolved. The CDR3 is 12 residues long. From germline, CDR1 is SNHLY and CDR2 FYNNEI. V gave up 2 bases and J gave up 5 bases, with 4 bases separating them. The CDR3 DNA reads as TGTGCCAGCAGTGAATCAGATCAGCCCCAGCATTTT. Amino acid sequence: CASSESDQPQHF. Supplemented by reference TRBV2 and TRBJ1-5, the full variable domain reads EPEVTQTPSHQVTQMGQEVILRCVPISNHLYFYWYRQILGQKVEFLVSFYNNEISEKSEIFDDQFSVERPDGSNFTLKIRSTKLEDSAMYFCASSESDQPQHFGDGTRLSIL.

The chain recombines TRBV14 with TRBJ2-1; TRBD1 matches 7 bases. This CDR3 spans 14 amino acids. V trimming: 1 base; J trimming: 11 bases; junction bases outside the gene matches: 8. CDR1 and CDR2 from the germline V gene are SGHDN and FVKESK. CDR3 sequence: CASSQGNRGNKQFF. CDR3 coding DNA: TGTGCCAGCAGCCAAGGGAACAGGGGAAACAAGCAGTTCTTC.

V gene TRBV5-4 combines with J gene TRBJ1-1; maybe TRBD1 (5 bases). The CDR3 extends over 16 amino acids. Germline CDR1 is SGHNT and CDR2 is YYREEE (reference sequence). With 0 bases removed from V and 1 base from J, the gap between germline ends came to 13 bases. CDR3 amino acids: CASSLDPGPTNTEAFF. The CDR3 DNA sequence: TGTGCCAGCAGCTTGGATCCGGGGCCGACGAACACTGAAGCTTTCTTT.